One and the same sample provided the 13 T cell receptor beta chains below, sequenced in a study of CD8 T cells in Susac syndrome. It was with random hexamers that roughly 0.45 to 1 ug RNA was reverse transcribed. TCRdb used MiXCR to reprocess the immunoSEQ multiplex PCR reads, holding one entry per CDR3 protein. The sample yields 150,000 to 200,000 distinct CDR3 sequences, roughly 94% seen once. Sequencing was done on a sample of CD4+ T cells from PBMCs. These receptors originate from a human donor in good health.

The CDR3 protein is CASSQEVEGGAFF. For the CDR3, the DNA is TGTGCCAGCAGCCAAGAGGTTGAGGGGGGGGCTTTCTTT. The rearrangement joins TRBV3-1 to TRBJ1-1; tentative D call: TRBD1 (6 bases). The germline V and J ends were trimmed by 0 bases and 11 bases, with 13 bases remaining between them. Germline CDR1 reads LGHDT; CDR2 reads YNNKEL (reference sequence). This CDR3 has 13 residues.

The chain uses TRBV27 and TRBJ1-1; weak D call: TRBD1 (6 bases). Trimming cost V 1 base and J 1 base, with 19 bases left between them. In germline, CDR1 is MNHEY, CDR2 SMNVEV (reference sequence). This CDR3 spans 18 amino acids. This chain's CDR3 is CASSLWGRTGVGNTEAFF. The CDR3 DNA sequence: TGTGCCAGCAGTTTATGGGGGCGAACGGGAGTAGGGAACACTGAAGCTTTCTTT.

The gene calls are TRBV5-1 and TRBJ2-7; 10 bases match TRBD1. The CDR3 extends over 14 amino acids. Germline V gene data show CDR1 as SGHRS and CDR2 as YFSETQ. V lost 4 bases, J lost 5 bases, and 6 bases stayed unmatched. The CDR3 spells CASSGGTGVNEQYF. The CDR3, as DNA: TGCGCCAGCAGCGGCGGGACAGGGGTTAACGAGCAGTACTTC.

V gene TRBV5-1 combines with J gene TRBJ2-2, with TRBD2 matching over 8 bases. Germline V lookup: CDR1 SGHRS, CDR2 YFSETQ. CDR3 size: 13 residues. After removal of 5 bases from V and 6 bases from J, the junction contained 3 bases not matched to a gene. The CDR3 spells CASRYSGAGELFF. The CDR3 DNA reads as TGCGCCAGCAGGTATAGCGGGGCCGGGGAGCTGTTTTTT.

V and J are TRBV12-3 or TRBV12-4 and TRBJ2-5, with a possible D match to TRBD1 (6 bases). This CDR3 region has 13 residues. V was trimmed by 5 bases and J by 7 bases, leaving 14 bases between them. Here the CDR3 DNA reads TGTGCCAGCAGTCCCGGGACAAAAGGGACCCAGTACTTC. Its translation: CASSPGTKGTQYF.

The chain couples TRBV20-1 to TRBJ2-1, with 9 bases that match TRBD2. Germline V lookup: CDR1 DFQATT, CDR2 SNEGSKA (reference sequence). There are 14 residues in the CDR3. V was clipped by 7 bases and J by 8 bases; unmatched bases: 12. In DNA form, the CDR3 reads TGCAGTGTCTTAAGTAGCGGGAGAGCTCATGAGCAGTTCTTC. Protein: CSVLSSGRAHEQFF.

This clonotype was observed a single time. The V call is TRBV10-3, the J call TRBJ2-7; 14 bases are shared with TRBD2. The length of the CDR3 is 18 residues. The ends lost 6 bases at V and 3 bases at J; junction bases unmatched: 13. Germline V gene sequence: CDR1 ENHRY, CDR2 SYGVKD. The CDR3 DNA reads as TGTGCCATCAGGGGGGTCCCGGGACTAGCGGGAGCAGGCTACGAGCAGTACTTC. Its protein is CAIRGVPGLAGAGYEQYF.

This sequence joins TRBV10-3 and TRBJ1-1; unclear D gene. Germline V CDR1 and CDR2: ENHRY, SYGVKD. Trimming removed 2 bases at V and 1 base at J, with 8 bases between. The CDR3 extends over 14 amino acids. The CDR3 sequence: CAISERRENTEAFF. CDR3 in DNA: TGTGCCATCAGTGAGCGACGGGAGAACACTGAAGCTTTCTTT.

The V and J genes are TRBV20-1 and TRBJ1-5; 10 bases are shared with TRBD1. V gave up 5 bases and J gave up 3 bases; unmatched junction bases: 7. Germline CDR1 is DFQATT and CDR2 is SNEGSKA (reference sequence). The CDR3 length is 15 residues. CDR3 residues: CSAWTGGGYNQPQHF. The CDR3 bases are TGCAGTGCTTGGACAGGGGGAGGCTACAATCAGCCCCAGCATTTT.

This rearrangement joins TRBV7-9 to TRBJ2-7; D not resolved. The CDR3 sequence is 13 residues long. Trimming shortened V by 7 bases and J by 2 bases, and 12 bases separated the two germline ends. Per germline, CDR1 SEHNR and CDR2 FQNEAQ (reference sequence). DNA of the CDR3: TGTGCCAGCACTTTGGGCCTGACCTACGAGCAGTACTTC. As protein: CASTLGLTYEQYF.

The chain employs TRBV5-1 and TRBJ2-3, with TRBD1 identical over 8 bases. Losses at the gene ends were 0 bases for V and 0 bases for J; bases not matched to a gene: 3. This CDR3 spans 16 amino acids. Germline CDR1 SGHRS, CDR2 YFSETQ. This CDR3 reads CASSLAWTGSTDTQYF. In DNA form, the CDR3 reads TGCGCCAGCAGCTTGGCTTGGACAGGGAGCACAGATACGCAGTATTTT.

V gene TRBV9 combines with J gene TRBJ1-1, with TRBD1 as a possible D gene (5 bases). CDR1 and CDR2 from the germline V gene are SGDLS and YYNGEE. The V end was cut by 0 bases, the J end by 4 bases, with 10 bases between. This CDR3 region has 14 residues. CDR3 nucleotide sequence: TGTGCCAGCAGCGTAGTGCGGACACTCACTGAAGCTTTCTTT. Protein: CASSVVRTLTEAFF. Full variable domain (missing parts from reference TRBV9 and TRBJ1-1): DSGVTQTPKHLITATGQRVTLRCSPRSGDLSVYWYQQSLDQGLQFLIQYYNGEERAKGNILERFSAQQFPDLHSELNLSSLELGDSALYFCASSVVRTLTEAFFGQGTRLTVV.

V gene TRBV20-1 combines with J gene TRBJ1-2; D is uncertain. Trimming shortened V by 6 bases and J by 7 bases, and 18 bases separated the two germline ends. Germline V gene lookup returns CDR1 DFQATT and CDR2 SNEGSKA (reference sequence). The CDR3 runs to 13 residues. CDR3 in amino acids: CSALGRPQPGYTF. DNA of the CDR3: TGCAGTGCCTTGGGCAGGCCGCAACCTGGCTACACCTTC.